Listed below are T cell receptor beta chains from one sample, sequenced in a study of radiation and T cells in renal cell carcinoma. Profiling relied on immunoSEQ multiplex PCR, and the TCRdb table lists in-frame clones only, not all of them. Among about 150,000 clones listed, 87% were seen once. The sequences come from blood, collected from a patient whose treatment included radiotherapy and nephrectomy. Receptors originate from a woman aged 45-60 years with renal cell carcinoma. Each CDR3 is given with its conserved first and last residue. The D gene is left open where the match is weak. Only part of the rows carry a size: once, few, many, or a class if the clone is expanded.

TRBJ1-1	.	.	TRBV20-1	CSASGGPEAFF	TGCAGTGCTAGTGGCGGACCCGAAGCTTTCTTT
TRBJ1-2	many	TRBD1	TRBV5-4	CASSSWTGQGYTF	TGTGCCAGCAGCTCATGGACAGGGCAGGGCTACACCTTC
TRBJ2-1	.	TRBD2	TRBV4-2	CASSQEGLAGGLKKLNEQFF	TGTGCCAGCAGCCAAGAGGGACTAGCGGGGGGCCTCAAAAAGTTGAATGAGCAGTTCTTC
TRBJ2-5	few	.	TRBV7-6	CASSLAGRQETQYF	TGTGCCAGCAGCTTAGCAGGTCGCCAAGAGACCCAGTACTTC
TRBJ2-2	.	TRBD2	TRBV6-1	CASSWTSSNTGELFF	TGTGCCAGCAGTTGGACTAGCTCGAACACCGGGGAGCTGTTTTTT
TRBJ2-7	.	.	TRBV5-1	CASSFSSGNEYF	TGCGCCAGCAGCTTCTCATCAGGGAACGAGTACTTC
TRBJ1-5	.	TRBD1	TRBV19	CASAGAGGIGGNQPQHF	TGTGCCAGTGCGGGCGCAGGGGGCATCGGCGGCAATCAGCCCCAGCATTTT
TRBJ1-1	.	.	TRBV5-8	CASSLALAGRGTEAFF	TGTGCCAGCAGCTTGGCCTTGGCGGGGAGGGGCACTGAAGCTTTCTTT
TRBJ1-1	many	.	TRBV4-1	CASSQVGGGGPEAFF	TGCGCCAGCAGCCAAGTTGGAGGAGGGGGGCCTGAAGCTTTCTTT
TRBJ1-1	.	.	TRBV11-1	CASSSTLAGDTEAFF	TGTGCCAGCAGCTCAACCCTAGCGGGGGACACTGAAGCTTTCTTT
TRBJ2-5	.	TRBD2	TRBV2	CASMGTSGGVMKTQYF	TGTGCCAGCATGGGGACAAGCGGGGGTGTGATGAAGACCCAGTACTTC
TRBJ2-1	few	.	TRBV7-3	CASSLTGTVEQFF	TGTGCCAGCAGCTTAACGGGGACTGTTGAGCAGTTCTTC
TRBJ1-1	.	.	TRBV10-3	CAISESSMNTEAFF	TGTGCCATCAGTGAGTCTTCCATGAACACTGAAGCTTTCTTT
TRBJ2-7	few	.	TRBV5-1	CASSIGQFYEQYF	TGCGCCAGCAGCATTGGACAGTTCTACGAGCAGTACTTC
TRBJ2-3	.	.	TRBV2	CASRGAEITDTQYF	TGTGCCAGCAGGGGGGCGGAAATCACAGATACGCAGTATTTT
TRBJ2-5	.	TRBD1	TRBV29-1	CSARGIQETQYF	TGCAGCGCCAGGGGGATCCAAGAGACCCAGTACTTC
TRBJ1-5	few	TRBD1	TRBV18	CASSPLGTGGGQPQHF	TGTGCCAGCTCACCACTTGGGACAGGCGGAGGGCAGCCCCAGCATTTT
TRBJ1-1	.	.	TRBV29-1	CSVAVGTEAFF	TGCAGCGTGGCGGTGGGAACTGAAGCTTTCTTT
TRBJ2-1	once	.	TRBV2	CASSEEYGSAGEQFF	TGTGCCAGCAGTGAAGAATATGGGTCAGCGGGCGAGCAGTTCTTC
TRBJ1-1	.	TRBD1	TRBV7-9	CASSFGQGRPEAFF	TGTGCCAGCAGCTTTGGACAGGGTCGGCCTGAAGCTTTCTTT
TRBJ2-7	.	.	TRBV29-1	CSVTEGGFYEQYF	TGCAGCGTTACGGAGGGTGGGTTTTACGAGCAGTACTTC
TRBJ1-1	few	.	TRBV10-3	CAISDSDRMNTEAFF	TGTGCCATCAGTGACTCTGACCGGATGAACACTGAAGCTTTCTTT
TRBJ1-1	.	.	TRBV7-3	CASSLRGDTEAFF	TGTGCCAGCAGCTTACGGGGGGACACTGAAGCTTTCTTT